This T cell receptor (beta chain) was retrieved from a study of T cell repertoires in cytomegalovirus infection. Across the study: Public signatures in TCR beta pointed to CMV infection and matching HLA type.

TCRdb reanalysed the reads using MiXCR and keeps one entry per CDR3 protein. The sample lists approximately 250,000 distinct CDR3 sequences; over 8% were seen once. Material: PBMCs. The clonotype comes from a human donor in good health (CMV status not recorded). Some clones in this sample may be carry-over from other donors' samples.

CDR3 DNA sequence: TGTGCCAGCAGCGTCCGGGACAGGGGGTCTGAAGCTTTCTTT. As protein: CASSVRDRGSEAFF. This chain uses TRBV7-8 with TRBJ1-1, with 11 bases matching TRBD1. The CDR3 has 14 amino acids. Germline CDR1 SGHVS, CDR2 FQNEAQ. The ends lost 5 bases at V and 6 bases at J; junction bases unmatched: 5.